The 10 T cell receptor beta chains given below trace back to one sample, sequenced in a study of shared clonotypes between healthy human individuals. Clones were sequenced by immunoSEQ multiplex PCR, and TCRdb holds only the in-frame ones, with some missing. The sample carries roughly 1,100,000 clones, about 76% recorded once. Material: memory CD4+ T cells sorted from blood. Described subset: CD45RA-negative fraction. These receptors all stem from a man aged 18 to 29 in good health.

This clone was observed a single time. One junction end does not reproduce the germline sequence, and a read error may be involved. This specimen includes other DNA sequences encoding the same CDR3. V is TRBV6-5 and J is TRBJ2-7; D tentatively reads TRBD1 or TRBD2 (5 bases each). Germline V gene data show CDR1 as MNHEY and CDR2 as SVGAGI. The CDR3 contains 14 residues. The CDR3 nucleotides read TGCGCCAGCAGTCCGTCGACGGGACCCTACGAGCAGTACTTC. Translation: CASSPSTGPYEQYF.

The chain has TRBV5-6 and TRBJ2-1; 11 positions match TRBD2. The length of the CDR3 is 17 residues. J gave up 1 base and V 0 bases, and 3 bases lay outside the gene matches. Germline lookup yields CDR1 SGHDT and CDR2 YYEEEE. CDR3 bases: TGTGCCAGCAGCTTGGAGGCTAGCGGGAGGTCCTACAATGAGCAGTTCTTC. Amino acid sequence: CASSLEASGRSYNEQFF.

The gene calls are TRBV2 and TRBJ2-5; 9 bases line up with TRBD2. The CDR3 extends over 16 amino acids. Germline V CDR1 and CDR2: SNHLY, FYNNEI. The J segment lost 4 bases and the V segment lost 7 bases, leaving 13 bases of the junction unmatched. In DNA form, the CDR3 reads TGTGCCAGCACCGAGAGTGGGGCGGGAGGGCCAGAGACCCAGTACTTC. This translates into CASTESGAGGPETQYF. The whole variable domain, remainder taken from reference TRBV2 and TRBJ2-5, is EPEVTQTPSHQVTQMGQEVILRCVPISNHLYFYWYRQILGQKVEFLVSFYNNEISEKSEIFDDQFSVERPDGSNFTLKIRSTKLEDSAMYFCASTESGAGGPETQYFGPGTRLLVL.

The rearrangement joins TRBV5-1 to TRBJ2-7; D call uncertain. V was pared by 2 bases and J by 2 bases, with 5 bases between. Per germline, CDR1 SGHRS and CDR2 YFSETQ. The CDR3 loop spans 12 amino acids. The CDR3 region is CASSFTAYEQYF. CDR3 bases: TGCGCCAGCAGCTTTACAGCCTACGAGCAGTACTTC.

The chain links TRBV10-3 to TRBJ2-5, with TRBD2 as a possible D gene (5 bases). Germline V gives CDR1 ENHRY, CDR2 SYGVKD. The length of the CDR3 is 11 residues. The ends were cut back, 8 bases at V and 5 bases at J, with 9 bases in the middle. CDR3 protein: CAIGEYETQYF. In nucleotides, the CDR3 is TGTGCCATCGGGGAGTACGAGACCCAGTACTTC.

The V call is TRBV19, the J call TRBJ1-1; D remains ambiguous. CDR1 and CDR2 (germline): LNHDA, SQIVND (reference sequence). The V end lost 8 bases, the J end lost 1 base, and 5 bases lay between the germline ends. The CDR3 is 11 residues long. CDR3 sequence (DNA): TGTGCCAGTTTTAGGAACACTGAAGCTTTCTTT. Protein sequence: CASFRNTEAFF.

The chain couples TRBV7-9 to TRBJ2-3, with D possibly being TRBD1 (5 bases). This CDR3 spans 14 amino acids. The germline V gene has CDR1 SEHNR and CDR2 FQNEAQ (reference sequence). V lost 4 bases and J 0 bases, leaving 8 bases between the germline ends. CDR3 sequence: CASSWGTSTDTQYF. The CDR3, as DNA: TGTGCCAGCAGCTGGGGCACAAGCACAGATACGCAGTATTTT. Full variable domain (outside the CDR3, taken from reference TRBV7-9 and TRBJ2-3): DTGVSQNPRHKITKRGQNVTFRCDPISEHNRLYWYRQTLGQGPEFLTYFQNEAQLEKSRLLSDRFSAERPKGSFSTLEIQRTEQGDSAMYLCASSWGTSTDTQYFGPGTRLTVL.

This chain connects TRBV7-2 to TRBJ2-7; D unresolved. The V gene's germline CDR1 is SGHTA and CDR2 FQGNSA. The CDR3 is 17 amino acids. Trimming removed 1 base at V and 0 bases at J, with 16 bases between. CDR3 sequence: CASSLGPTWPNSYEQYF. The CDR3 DNA reads TGTGCCAGCAGCTTAGGGCCTACTTGGCCAAACTCCTACGAGCAGTACTTC.

The rearrangement joins TRBV7-9 to TRBJ2-2; possible D gene TRBD1, 6 bases. CDR3 size: 15 residues. V lost 6 bases, J lost 7 bases, and 18 bases lay in between. Germline CDR1 reads SEHNR; CDR2 reads FQNEAQ (reference sequence). As DNA, the CDR3 is TGTGCCAGCAGTGGAACAGGGATTCAAGACGGGGAGCTGTTTTTT. Encoded protein: CASSGTGIQDGELFF.

This chain links TRBV10-3 with TRBJ2-3; tentatively, D is TRBD2 (5 bases). Per germline, CDR1 ENHRY and CDR2 SYGVKD. V lost 6 bases to trimming and J lost 0 bases, with 7 bases between them. The CDR3 totals 13 residues. The CDR3 sequence is CAIRDSSTDTQYF. CDR3 coding DNA: TGTGCCATCAGGGACTCCAGCACAGATACGCAGTATTTT.